This TCR beta chain is drawn from a study of T-cell memory formation after mild COVID-19. On the study more broadly: Largely, TCR clusters stayed within a single donor.

General observations from the study: Day 15 to 85 contracting clones showed balanced CD4/CD8; later expanders leaned CD4+.

CDR1 is LGHNA and CDR2 is YSLEER in the germline V gene. This CDR3 is 13 amino acids long. The ends were cut back, 0 bases at V and 8 bases at J, with 10 bases in the middle. A single record per CDR3 protein comes from TCRdb applying MiXCR to the 5' RACE reads. Of approximately 340,000 distinct CDR3 sequences in the sample, more than 15% were seen once. About this clonotype itself: No antigen is known for it.

This clonotype was obtained from a man aged 18 to 35 who had mild COVID-19 (a few samples of this study predate the infection). Cell type and time point are not known. The sequenced sample was PBMCs or a T cell subset sorted from them (not recorded which). The rearrangement links TRBV4-3 to TRBJ1-2, with TRBD1 as a possible D gene (5 bases). The CDR3 DNA reads as TGCGCCAGCAGCCAAGATTTTTGGGGCGGCTACACCTTC. This gives the protein CASSQDFWGGYTF.